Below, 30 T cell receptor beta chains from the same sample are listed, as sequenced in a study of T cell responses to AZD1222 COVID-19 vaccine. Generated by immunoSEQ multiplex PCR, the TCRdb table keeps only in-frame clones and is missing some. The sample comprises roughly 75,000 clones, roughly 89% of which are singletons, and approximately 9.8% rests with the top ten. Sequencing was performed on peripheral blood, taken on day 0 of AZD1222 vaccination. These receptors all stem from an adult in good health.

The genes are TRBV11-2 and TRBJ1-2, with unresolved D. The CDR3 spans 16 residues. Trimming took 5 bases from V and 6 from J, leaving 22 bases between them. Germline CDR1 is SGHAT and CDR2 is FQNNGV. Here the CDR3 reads CASSLKTPVGLNGYTF. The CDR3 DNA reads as TGTGCCAGCAGCCTCAAAACCCCAGTGGGCCTCAATGGCTACACCTTC.

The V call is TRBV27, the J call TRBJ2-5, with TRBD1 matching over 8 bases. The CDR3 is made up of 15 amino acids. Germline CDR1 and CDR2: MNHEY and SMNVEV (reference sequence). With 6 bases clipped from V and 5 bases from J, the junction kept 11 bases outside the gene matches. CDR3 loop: CASRMYRGEQETQYF. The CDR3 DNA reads TGTGCCAGCAGGATGTACAGGGGGGAGCAGGAGACCCAGTACTTC.

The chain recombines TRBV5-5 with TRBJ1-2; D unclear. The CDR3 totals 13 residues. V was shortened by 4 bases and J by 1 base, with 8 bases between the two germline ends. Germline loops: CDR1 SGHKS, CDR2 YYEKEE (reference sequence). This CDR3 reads CASSPDVNYGYTF. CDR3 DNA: TGTGCCAGCAGCCCGGACGTTAACTATGGCTACACCTTC.

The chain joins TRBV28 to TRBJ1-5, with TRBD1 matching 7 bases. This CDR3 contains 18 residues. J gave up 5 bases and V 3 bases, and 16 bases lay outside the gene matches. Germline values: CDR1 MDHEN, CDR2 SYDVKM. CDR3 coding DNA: TGTGCCAGCAGTTTCTGGGGACAGCCTCCTCTGGGGCATCAGCCCCAGCATTTT. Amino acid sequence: CASSFWGQPPLGHQPQHF.

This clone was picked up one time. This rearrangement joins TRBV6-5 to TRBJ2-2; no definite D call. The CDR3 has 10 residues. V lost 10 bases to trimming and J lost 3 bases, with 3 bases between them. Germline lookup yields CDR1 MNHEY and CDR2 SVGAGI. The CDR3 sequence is CAIYTGELFF. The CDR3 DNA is TGTGCCATCTACACCGGGGAGCTGTTTTTT.

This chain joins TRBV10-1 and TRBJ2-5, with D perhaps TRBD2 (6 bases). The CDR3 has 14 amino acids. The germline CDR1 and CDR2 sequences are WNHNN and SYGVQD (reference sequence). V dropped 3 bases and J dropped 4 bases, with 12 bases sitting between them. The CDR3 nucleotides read TGCGCCAGCAGTGACGGGACTTCGAGAGAGACCCAGTACTTC. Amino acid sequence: CASSDGTSRETQYF.

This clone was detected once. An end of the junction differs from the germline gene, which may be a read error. CDR3 DNA: TGTGCCAGCAGCGCCAGGCGCCGTTATCTTTTC. This codes for CASSARRRYLF. The chain employs TRBV28 and TRBJ2-7; D unclear. Germline loops: CDR1 MDHEN, CDR2 SYDVKM. The CDR3 is 11 amino acids.

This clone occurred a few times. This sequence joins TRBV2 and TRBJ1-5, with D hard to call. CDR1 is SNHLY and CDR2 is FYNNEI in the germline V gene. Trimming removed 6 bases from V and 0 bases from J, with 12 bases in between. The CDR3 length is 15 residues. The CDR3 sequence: CASRNTDNSNQPQHF. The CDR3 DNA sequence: TGTGCCAGCAGGAACACTGATAATAGCAATCAGCCCCAGCATTTT.

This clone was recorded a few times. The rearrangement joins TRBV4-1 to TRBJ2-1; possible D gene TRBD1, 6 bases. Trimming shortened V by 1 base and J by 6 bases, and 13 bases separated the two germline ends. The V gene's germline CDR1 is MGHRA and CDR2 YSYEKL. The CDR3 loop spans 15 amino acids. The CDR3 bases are TGCGCCAGCAGCCAAGCCACAGGGTTATTCAATGAGCAGTTCTTC. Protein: CASSQATGLFNEQFF.

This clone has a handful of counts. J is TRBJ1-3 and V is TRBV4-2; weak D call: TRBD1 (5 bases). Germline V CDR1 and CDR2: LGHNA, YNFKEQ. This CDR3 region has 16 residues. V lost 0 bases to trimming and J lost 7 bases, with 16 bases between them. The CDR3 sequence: CASSQDPDMRENTIYF. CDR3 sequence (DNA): TGTGCCAGCAGCCAAGACCCGGACATGCGAGAGAACACCATATATTTT.

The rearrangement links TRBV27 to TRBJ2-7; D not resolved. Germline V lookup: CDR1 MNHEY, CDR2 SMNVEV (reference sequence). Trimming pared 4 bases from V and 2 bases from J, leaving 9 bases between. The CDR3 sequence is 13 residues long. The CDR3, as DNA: TGTGCCAGCAGTTGGCCAGGACCCTACGAGCAGTACTTC. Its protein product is CASSWPGPYEQYF.

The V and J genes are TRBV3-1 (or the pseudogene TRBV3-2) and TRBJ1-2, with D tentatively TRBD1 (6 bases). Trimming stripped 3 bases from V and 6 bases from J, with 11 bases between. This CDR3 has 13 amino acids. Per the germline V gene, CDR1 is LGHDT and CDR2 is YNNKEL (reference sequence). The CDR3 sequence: CASSHVDSNGYTF. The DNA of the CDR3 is TGTGCCAGCAGCCATGTGGACAGTAATGGCTACACCTTC.

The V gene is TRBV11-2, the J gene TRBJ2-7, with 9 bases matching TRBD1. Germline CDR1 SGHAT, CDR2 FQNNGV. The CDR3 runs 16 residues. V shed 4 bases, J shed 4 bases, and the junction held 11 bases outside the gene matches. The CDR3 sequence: CASSSIGGQGTYEQYF. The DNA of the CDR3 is TGTGCCAGCAGCTCTATAGGAGGACAGGGGACGTACGAGCAGTACTTC.

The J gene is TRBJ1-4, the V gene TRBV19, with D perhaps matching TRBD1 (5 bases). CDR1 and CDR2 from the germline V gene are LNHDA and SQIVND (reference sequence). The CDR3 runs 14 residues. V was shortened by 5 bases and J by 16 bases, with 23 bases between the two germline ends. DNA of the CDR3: TGTGCCAGTAGTGAGGGGCCTATTTCCCGGGGCCAGTTTTTT. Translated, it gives CASSEGPISRGQFF. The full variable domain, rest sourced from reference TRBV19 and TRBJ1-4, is DGGITQSPKYLFRKEGQNVTLSCEQNLNHDAMYWYRQDPGQGLRLIYYSQIVNDFQKGDIAEGYSVSREKKESFPLTVTSAQKNPTAFYLCASSEGPISRGQFFGSGTQLSVL.

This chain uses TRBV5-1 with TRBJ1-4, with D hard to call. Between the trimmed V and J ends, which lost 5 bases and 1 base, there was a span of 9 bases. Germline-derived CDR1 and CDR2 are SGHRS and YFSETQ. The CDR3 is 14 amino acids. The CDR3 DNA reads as TGCGCCAGCAGAGCGGCCATAACTAATGAAAAACTGTTTTTT. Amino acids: CASRAAITNEKLFF.

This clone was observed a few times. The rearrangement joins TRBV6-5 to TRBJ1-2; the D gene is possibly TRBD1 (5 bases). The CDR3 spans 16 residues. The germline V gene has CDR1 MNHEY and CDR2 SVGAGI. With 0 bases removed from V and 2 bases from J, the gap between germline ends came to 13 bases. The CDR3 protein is CASSYSGGSTNYGYTF. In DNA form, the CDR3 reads TGTGCCAGCAGTTACTCGGGGGGTTCGACGAACTATGGCTACACCTTC.

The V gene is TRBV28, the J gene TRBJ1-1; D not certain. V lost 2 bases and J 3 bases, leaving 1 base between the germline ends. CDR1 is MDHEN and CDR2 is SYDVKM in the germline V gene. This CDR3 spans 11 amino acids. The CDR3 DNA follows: TGTGCCAGCAGTTTAGACACTGAAGCTTTCTTT. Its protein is CASSLDTEAFF.

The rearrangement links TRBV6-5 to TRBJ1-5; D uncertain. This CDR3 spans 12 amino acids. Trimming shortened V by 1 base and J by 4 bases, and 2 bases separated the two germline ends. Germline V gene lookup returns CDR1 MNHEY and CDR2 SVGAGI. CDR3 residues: CASSYLNQPQHF. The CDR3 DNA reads TGTGCCAGCAGTTACTTAAATCAGCCCCAGCATTTT.

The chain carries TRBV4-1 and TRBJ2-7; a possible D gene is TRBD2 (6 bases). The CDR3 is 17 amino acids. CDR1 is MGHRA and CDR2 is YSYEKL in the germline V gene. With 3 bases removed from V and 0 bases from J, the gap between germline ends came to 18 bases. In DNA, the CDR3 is TGCGCCAGCAGCCACTCTTGGGGGGTTGGAAGCTCCTACGAGCAGTACTTC. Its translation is CASSHSWGVGSSYEQYF.

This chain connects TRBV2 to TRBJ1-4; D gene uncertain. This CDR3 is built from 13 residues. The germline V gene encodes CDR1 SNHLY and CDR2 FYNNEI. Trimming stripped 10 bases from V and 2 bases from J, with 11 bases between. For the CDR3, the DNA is TGTGCCACCTCCCCGGGGACTAATGAAAAACTGTTTTTT. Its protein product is CATSPGTNEKLFF. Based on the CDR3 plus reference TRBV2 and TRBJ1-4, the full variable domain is EPEVTQTPSHQVTQMGQEVILRCVPISNHLYFYWYRQILGQKVEFLVSFYNNEISEKSEIFDDQFSVERPDGSNFTLKIRSTKLEDSAMYFCATSPGTNEKLFFGSGTQLSVL.

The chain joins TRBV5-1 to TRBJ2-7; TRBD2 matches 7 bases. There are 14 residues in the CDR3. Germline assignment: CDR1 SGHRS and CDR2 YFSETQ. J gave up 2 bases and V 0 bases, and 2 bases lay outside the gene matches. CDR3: CASSLGTSTYEQYF. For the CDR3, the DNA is TGCGCCAGCAGCTTGGGGACTAGTACCTACGAGCAGTACTTC.

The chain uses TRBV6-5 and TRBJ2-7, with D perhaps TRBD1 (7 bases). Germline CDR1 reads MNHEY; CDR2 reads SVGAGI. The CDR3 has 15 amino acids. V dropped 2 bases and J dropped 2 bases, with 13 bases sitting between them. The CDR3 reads CASSYAGQSTYEQYF. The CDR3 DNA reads TGTGCCAGCAGTTACGCGGGACAGTCAACCTACGAGCAGTACTTC.

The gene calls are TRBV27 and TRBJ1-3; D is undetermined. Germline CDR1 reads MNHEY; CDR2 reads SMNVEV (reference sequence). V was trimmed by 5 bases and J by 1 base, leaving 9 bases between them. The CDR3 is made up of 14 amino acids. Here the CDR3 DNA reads TGTGCCAGCAGTCTGCGGGCTTCTGGAAACACCATATATTTT. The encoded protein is CASSLRASGNTIYF.

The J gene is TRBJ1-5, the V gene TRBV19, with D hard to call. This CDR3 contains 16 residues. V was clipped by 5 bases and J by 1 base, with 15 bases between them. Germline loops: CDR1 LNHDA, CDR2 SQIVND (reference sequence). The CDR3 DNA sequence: TGTGCCAGTAGTGACTACGGAGGGATCAGCAATCAGCCCCAGCATTTT. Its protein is CASSDYGGISNQPQHF.

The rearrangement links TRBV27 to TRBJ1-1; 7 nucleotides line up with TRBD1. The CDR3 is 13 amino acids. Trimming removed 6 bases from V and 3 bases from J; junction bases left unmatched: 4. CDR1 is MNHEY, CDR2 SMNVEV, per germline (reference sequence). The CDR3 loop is CASSRQGDTEAFF. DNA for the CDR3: TGTGCCAGCAGCCGACAGGGCGACACTGAAGCTTTCTTT.

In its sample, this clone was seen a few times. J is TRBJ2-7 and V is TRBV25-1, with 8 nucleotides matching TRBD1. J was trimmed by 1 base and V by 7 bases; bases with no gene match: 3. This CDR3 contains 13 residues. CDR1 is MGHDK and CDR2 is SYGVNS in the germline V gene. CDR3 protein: CASTGTGSYEQYF. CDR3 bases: TGTGCCAGCACCGGGACAGGATCCTACGAGCAGTACTTC.

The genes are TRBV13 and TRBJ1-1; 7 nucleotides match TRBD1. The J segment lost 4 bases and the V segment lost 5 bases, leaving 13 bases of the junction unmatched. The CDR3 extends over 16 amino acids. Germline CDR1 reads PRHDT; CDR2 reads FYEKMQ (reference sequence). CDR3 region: CASSGTEGLGSTEAFF. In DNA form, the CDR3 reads TGTGCCAGCAGCGGGACAGAGGGGCTCGGGAGCACTGAAGCTTTCTTT.

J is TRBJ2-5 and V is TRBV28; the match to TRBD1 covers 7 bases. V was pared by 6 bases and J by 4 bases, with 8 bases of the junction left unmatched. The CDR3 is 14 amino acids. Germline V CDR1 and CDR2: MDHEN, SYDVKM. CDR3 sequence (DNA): TGTGCCAGCAGCTCGGGACAGTGGAGAGAGACCCAGTACTTC. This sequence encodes CASSSGQWRETQYF.

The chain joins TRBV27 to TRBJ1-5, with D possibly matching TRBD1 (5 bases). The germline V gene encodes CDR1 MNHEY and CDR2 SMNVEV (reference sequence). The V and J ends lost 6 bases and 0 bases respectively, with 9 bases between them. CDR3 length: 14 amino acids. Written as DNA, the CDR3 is TGTGCCAGCAGGACAGAGTATAGCAATCAGCCCCAGCATTTT. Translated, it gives CASRTEYSNQPQHF.

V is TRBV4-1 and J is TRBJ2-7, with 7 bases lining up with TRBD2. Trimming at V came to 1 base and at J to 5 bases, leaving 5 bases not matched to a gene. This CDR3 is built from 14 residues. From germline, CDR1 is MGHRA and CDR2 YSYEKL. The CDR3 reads CASSQVGGFDEQYF. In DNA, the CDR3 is TGCGCCAGCAGCCAAGTGGGAGGGTTCGACGAGCAGTACTTC.